The clone carrying this T cell receptor beta chain was observed many times. The antigen is undetermined. Whole blood was used without fractionation, so all unsorted peripheral T cells were included. This sample is drawn from a study of HIV-infected patients and healthy controls. Regarding the study as a whole: Compared with healthy controls, HIV-infected patients showed less CDR3 sharing between individuals.

Trimming removed 7 bases at V and 3 bases at J, with 16 bases between. The length of the CDR3 is 15 residues. Looked up from germline, CDR1 is MDHEN and CDR2 is SYDVKM. Around 530 ng RNA was reverse transcribed with alpha and beta constant-region primers. Alpha and beta chain libraries were made separately by chain-specific third strand synthesis with multiplexing indices. A single primer pair per chain amplified all rearrangements, with per-molecule barcodes. Using its own MiXCR run on the 5' RACE reads, TCRdb lists one record per CDR3 protein. The repertoire consists of around 18,000 distinct CDR3 sequences, with about 9.4% occurring once and the leading ten covering about 3.1%.

The rearrangement links TRBV28 to TRBJ2-4; no firm D call. Input material: blood. This TCR was sampled from an adult in good health. The CDR3 DNA follows: TGTGCCAGCAAAGGGCCCCAGCTCGGCAAAAACATTCAGTACTTC. It is translated as CASKGPQLGKNIQYF.